These 15 T cell receptor beta chains share one sample of origin, sequenced in a study of blood T cell repertoires in COVID-19. Assay: immunoSEQ multiplex PCR; the TCRdb copy retains only in-frame clones and omits some. Of tens of thousands of clones in the sample, less than 85% were seen once. The source material was peripheral blood. The receptors were gathered from a human donor with acute or convalescent COVID-19. The donor label of this sample is uncertain.

The chain combines TRBV29-1 with TRBJ2-1; 8 bases align to TRBD2. The ends lost 6 bases at V and 3 bases at J; junction bases unmatched: 4. Germline assignment: CDR1 SQVTM and CDR2 ANQGSEA. This CDR3 contains 13 residues. CDR3 amino acids: CSVSGTSYNEQFF. The CDR3 DNA sequence: TGCAGCGTCTCCGGGACTAGCTACAATGAGCAGTTCTTC.

V and J are TRBV28 and TRBJ1-3, with no clear D. The CDR3 sequence is 14 residues long. Between the trimmed V and J ends, which lost 7 bases and 2 bases, there was a span of 12 bases. CDR1 and CDR2 from the germline V gene are MDHEN and SYDVKM. As DNA, the CDR3 is TGTGCCAGCACGCGCAGGTCGACTGGAAACACCATATATTTT. Translation gives CASTRRSTGNTIYF.

The chain is built from TRBV5-4 and TRBJ2-1; TRBD2 matches 8 bases. CDR1 and CDR2 from the germline V gene are SGHNT and YYREEE (reference sequence). This CDR3 has 16 residues. V shed 5 bases and J 2 bases; nucleotides not matched to a gene: 9. Here the CDR3 DNA reads TGTGCCAGCAGTCCCGAGCGGGGGAGACCCTACAATGAGCAGTTCTTC. It translates to CASSPERGRPYNEQFF.

The chain employs TRBV10-1 and TRBJ2-3; 11 bases agree with TRBD2. Looked up from germline, CDR1 is WNHNN and CDR2 is SYGVQD (reference sequence). The CDR3 spans 15 residues. Trimming at V came to 5 bases and at J to 4 bases, leaving 5 bases not matched to a gene. The CDR3 reads CASSPLAGDADTQYF. The CDR3 DNA reads TGCGCCAGCAGTCCACTAGCGGGGGATGCAGATACGCAGTATTTT.

V and J are TRBV5-8 and TRBJ1-1; TRBD1 is a possible D gene (6 bases). The germline CDR1 and CDR2 sequences are SGHTS and YDEGEE. CDR3 length equals 15 residues. Trimming removed 4 bases at V and 1 base at J, with 14 bases between. The CDR3 nucleotides read TGTGCCAGCAGCCCACGACAGGTGTGGAACACTGAAGCTTTCTTT. Amino acid sequence: CASSPRQVWNTEAFF.

V gene TRBV6-2 or TRBV6-3 combines with J gene TRBJ2-7; a weak D match, TRBD2 (5 bases). Germline CDR1 is MNHEY and CDR2 is SVGEGT. V lost 5 bases and J 2 bases, leaving 13 bases between the germline ends. CDR3 size: 14 residues. CDR3 sequence: CASSRSGIPYEQYV. CDR3 coding DNA: TGTGCCAGCAGTCGGTCGGGGATCCCCTACGAGCAGTACGTC.

This chain joins TRBV5-8 and TRBJ2-7; no definite D call. Per the germline V gene, CDR1 is SGHTS and CDR2 is YDEGEE. V was cut by 4 bases and J by 4 bases, with 6 bases left in between. The CDR3 spans 11 residues. CDR3 sequence (DNA): TGTGCCAGCAGCCTACAGTACGAGCAGTACTTC. Translated, it gives CASSLQYEQYF.

As DNA, the CDR3 is TGTGCCAGCAGCGTCCCCCGTGGAAGCGGGGTCCAAGAGACCCAGTACTTC. This gives the protein CASSVPRGSGVQETQYF. The chain is built from TRBV9 and TRBJ2-5; 7 bases map to TRBD2. Germline trimming cut 2 bases from V and 1 base from J; bases unmatched to any gene: 11. Germline CDR1 SGDLS, CDR2 YYNGEE. The CDR3 totals 17 residues. Combining the CDR3 with reference TRBV9 and TRBJ2-5 gives the whole variable domain DSGVTQTPKHLITATGQRVTLRCSPRSGDLSVYWYQQSLDQGLQFLIQYYNGEERAKGNILERFSAQQFPDLHSELNLSSLELGDSALYFCASSVPRGSGVQETQYFGPGTRLLVL.

This clone appeared a few times. The chain has TRBV9 and TRBJ2-6; 9 bases match TRBD2. Per germline, CDR1 SGDLS and CDR2 YYNGEE. The ends lost 6 bases at V and 2 bases at J; junction bases unmatched: 15. The CDR3 is made up of 19 amino acids. The CDR3 nucleotides are TGTGCCAGCATCGCCCCCATTAGCGGGGGAAAACCTGGGGCCAACGTCCTGACTTTC. Residues: CASIAPISGGKPGANVLTF.

The V gene is TRBV15, the J gene TRBJ1-5; perhaps TRBD1 as D (6 bases). The V gene's germline CDR1 is LNHNV and CDR2 YYDKDF (reference sequence). V lost 0 bases to trimming and J lost 2 bases, with 11 bases between them. The CDR3 loop spans 16 amino acids. CDR3 nucleotide sequence: TGTGCCACCAGCAGAGAGGGGGCGCGGGGCAATCAGCCCCAGCATTTT. Translated: CATSREGARGNQPQHF.

This chain uses TRBV2 with TRBJ2-1; no clear D gene. The CDR3 consists of 11 residues. Per germline, CDR1 SNHLY and CDR2 FYNNEI. Trimming removed 7 bases at V and 7 bases at J, with 8 bases between. The CDR3 spells CASTHRNEQFF. For the CDR3, the DNA is TGTGCCAGCACCCACCGGAATGAGCAGTTCTTC. The whole variable domain, filled in from reference TRBV2 and TRBJ2-1, reads EPEVTQTPSHQVTQMGQEVILRCVPISNHLYFYWYRQILGQKVEFLVSFYNNEISEKSEIFDDQFSVERPDGSNFTLKIRSTKLEDSAMYFCASTHRNEQFFGPGTRLTVL.

J is TRBJ2-5 and V is TRBV2; D is unresolved. V was shortened by 7 bases and J by 4 bases, with 13 bases between the two germline ends. This CDR3 has 13 amino acids. CDR1 SNHLY and CDR2 FYNNEI come from the germline V gene. The DNA of the CDR3 is TGTGCCAGCAATTTGTTTCGGGTAGAGACCCAGTACTTC. Its protein product is CASNLFRVETQYF. The full variable domain, its missing parts supplied by reference TRBV2 and TRBJ2-5, is EPEVTQTPSHQVTQMGQEVILRCVPISNHLYFYWYRQILGQKVEFLVSFYNNEISEKSEIFDDQFSVERPDGSNFTLKIRSTKLEDSAMYFCASNLFRVETQYFGPGTRLLVL.

This clone has just one count. The V gene is TRBV7-9, the J gene TRBJ1-2; D is uncertain. CDR1 is SEHNR, CDR2 FQNEAQ, per germline (reference sequence). CDR3 length: 14 amino acids. V was trimmed by 5 bases and J by 8 bases, leaving 18 bases between them. The CDR3 loop is CASSLQLELGGYTF. CDR3 DNA: TGTGCCAGCAGCCTCCAACTAGAACTTGGCGGCTACACCTTC.

The chain uses TRBV6-6 and TRBJ1-3; D unresolved. The CDR3 contains 12 residues. V shed 6 bases and J shed 4 bases, with 7 bases lying between them. Germline values: CDR1 MNHNY, CDR2 SVGAGI (reference sequence). CDR3 region: CASRALGNTIYF. In DNA, the CDR3 is TGTGCCAGCAGAGCCCTCGGAAACACCATATATTTT.

The rearrangement joins TRBV7-2 to TRBJ1-1; D may be TRBD1 (5 bases). The CDR3 sequence is 15 residues long. V lost 0 bases, J lost 1 base, and 9 bases lay in between. Germline V gene sequence: CDR1 SGHTA, CDR2 FQGNSA. For the CDR3, the DNA is TGTGCCAGCAGCTTAGCGCCCCAGGGGAACACTGAAGCTTTCTTT. This translates into CASSLAPQGNTEAFF.